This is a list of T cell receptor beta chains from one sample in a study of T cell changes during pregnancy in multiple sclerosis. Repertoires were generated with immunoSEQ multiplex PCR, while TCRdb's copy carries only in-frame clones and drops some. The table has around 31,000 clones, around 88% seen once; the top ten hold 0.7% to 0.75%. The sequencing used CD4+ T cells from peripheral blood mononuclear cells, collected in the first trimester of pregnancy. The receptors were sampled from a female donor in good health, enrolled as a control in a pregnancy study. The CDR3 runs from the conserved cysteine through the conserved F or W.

CDR3 protein: CASSLRLGGTQETQYF
V gene: TRBV7-8

CDR3 protein: CASSELPAGMDTEAFF
V gene: TRBV6-1

CDR3 protein: CASSVGPLGDSQETQYF
V gene: TRBV9

CDR3 protein: CASSLAGADTIYF
V gene: TRBV7-2

CDR3 protein: CASSVQVDYGYTF
V gene: TRBV7-2

CDR3 protein: CASSLEASGLAKNIQYF
V gene: TRBV7-2

CDR3 protein: CASGRTGRMYEQYF
V gene: TRBV27

CDR3 protein: CASSPSGGTEAFF
V gene: TRBV18

CDR3 protein: CASSEGRGGGYTF
V gene: TRBV2

CDR3 protein: CASSTLNGGATDTQYF
V gene: TRBV27

CDR3 protein: CASTTRTGANSNQPQHF
V gene: TRBV7-8

CDR3 protein: CAISEPLAGGARNEQFF
V gene: TRBV10-3

CDR3 protein: CASAEDRSNSPLHF
V gene: TRBV7-2

CDR3 protein: CAISDSTDSRNTIYF
V gene: TRBV10-3

CDR3 protein: CASSYSTRGYTEAFF
V gene: TRBV6-5

CDR3 protein: CASSERTPAYEQYF
V gene: TRBV10-2

CDR3 protein: CASSPSGQGGTDTQYF
V gene: TRBV18

CDR3 protein: CASSFRANYGYTF
V gene: TRBV27